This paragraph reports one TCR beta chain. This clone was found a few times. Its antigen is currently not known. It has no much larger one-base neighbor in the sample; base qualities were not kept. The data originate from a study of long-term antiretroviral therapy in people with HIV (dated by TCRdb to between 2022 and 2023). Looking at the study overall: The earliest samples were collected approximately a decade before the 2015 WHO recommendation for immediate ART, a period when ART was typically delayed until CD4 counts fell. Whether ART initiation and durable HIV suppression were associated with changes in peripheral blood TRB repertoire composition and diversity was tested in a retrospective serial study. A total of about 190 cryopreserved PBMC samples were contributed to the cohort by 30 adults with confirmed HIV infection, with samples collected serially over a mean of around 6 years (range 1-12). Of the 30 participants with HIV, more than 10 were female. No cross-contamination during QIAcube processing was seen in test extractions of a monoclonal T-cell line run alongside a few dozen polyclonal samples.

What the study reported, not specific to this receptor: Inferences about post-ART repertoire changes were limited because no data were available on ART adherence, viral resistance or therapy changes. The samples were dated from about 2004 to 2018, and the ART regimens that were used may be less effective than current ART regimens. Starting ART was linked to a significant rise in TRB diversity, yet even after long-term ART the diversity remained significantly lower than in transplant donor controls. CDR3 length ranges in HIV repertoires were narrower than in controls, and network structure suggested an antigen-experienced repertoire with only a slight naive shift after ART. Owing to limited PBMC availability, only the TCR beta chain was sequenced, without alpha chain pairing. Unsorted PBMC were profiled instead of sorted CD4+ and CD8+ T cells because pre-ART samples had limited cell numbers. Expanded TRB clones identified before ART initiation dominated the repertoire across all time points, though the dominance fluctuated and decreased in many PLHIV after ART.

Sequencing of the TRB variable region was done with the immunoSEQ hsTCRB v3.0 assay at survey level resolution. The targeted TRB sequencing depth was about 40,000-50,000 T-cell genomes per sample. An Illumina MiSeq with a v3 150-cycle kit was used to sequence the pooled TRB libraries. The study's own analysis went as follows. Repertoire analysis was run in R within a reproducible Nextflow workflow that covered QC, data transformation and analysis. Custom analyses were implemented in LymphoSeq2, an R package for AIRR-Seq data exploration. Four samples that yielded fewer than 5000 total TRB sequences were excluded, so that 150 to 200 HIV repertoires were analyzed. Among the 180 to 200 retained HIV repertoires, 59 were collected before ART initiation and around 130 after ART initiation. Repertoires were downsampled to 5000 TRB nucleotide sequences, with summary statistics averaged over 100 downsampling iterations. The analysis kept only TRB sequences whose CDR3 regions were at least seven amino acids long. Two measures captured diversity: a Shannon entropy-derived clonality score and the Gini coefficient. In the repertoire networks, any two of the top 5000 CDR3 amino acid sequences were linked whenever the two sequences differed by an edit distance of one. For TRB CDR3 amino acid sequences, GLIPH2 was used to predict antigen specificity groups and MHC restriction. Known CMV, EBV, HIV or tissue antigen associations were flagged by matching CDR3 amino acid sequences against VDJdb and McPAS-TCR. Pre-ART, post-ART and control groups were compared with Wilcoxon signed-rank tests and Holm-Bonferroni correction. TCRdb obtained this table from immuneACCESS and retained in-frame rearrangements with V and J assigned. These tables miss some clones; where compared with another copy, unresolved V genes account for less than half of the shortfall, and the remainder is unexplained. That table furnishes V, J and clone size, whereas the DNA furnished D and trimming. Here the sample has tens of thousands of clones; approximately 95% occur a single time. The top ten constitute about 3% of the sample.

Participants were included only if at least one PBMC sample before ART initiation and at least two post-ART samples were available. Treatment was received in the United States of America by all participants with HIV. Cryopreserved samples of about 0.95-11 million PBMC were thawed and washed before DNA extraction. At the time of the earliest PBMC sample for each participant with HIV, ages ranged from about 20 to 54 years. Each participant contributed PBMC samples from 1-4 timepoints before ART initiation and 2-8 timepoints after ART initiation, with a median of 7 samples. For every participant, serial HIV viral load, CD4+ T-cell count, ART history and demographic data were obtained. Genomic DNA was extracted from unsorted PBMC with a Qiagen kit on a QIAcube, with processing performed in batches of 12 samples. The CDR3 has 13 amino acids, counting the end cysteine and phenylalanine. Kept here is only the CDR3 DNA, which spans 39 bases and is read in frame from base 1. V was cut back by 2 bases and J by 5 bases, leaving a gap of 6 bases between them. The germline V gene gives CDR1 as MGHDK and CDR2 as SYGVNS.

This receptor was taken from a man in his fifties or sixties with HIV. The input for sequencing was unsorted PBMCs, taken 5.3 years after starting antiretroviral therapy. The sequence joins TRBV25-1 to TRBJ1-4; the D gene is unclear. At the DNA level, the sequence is TGTGCCAGCAGTGAAGGGGTGAATGAAAAACTGTTTTTT. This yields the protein CASSEGVNEKLFF.